Listed here is a single T cell receptor (beta chain). This record comes from a study of blood T cell repertoires in COVID-19. About the study: In each case, the material was cDNA or gDNA derived from T cells, B-cell-depleted T cells, or PBMCs.

Authors' methods: Estimation of nucleated cell counts was performed using reference gene primer amplification. The method was immunoSEQ multiplex PCR; TCRdb's version includes in-frame clones alone and lacks a portion of them. V and J calls and clone size follow that table, whereas D and trimming were derived from the DNA. The sample has about 33,000 clones, approximately 86% seen once. The sequence came from a woman older than 75 with active or convalescent COVID-19. The sample consisted of peripheral blood.

CDR3 nucleotides: TGTGCCAGCAGCTTGAGTAGGGACAGAACCGCTGAAGCTTTCTTT. It translates to CASSLSRDRTAEAFF. This rearrangement joins TRBV5-4 to TRBJ1-1; 7 bases are a match to TRBD1. The germline CDR1 and CDR2 sequences are SGHNT and YYREEE (reference sequence). V gave up 1 base and J gave up 6 bases; unmatched junction bases: 9. The CDR3 spans 15 residues.